The 21 T cell receptor beta chains listed next were all sequenced from one sample in a study of response to subunit inactivated influenza vaccine. TCRdb itself ran the RT-PCR reads through MiXCR, one entry per CDR3 protein. Of around 470,000 distinct CDR3 sequences listed, roughly 7.9% were seen once; the top ten hold around 12%. The input for sequencing was PBMCs from blood, taken about 23 months after vaccination. These TCRs come from a man aged 50-75 years who received an inactivated influenza vaccine.

The J gene is TRBJ2-5, the V gene TRBV18, with D possibly being TRBD1 or TRBD2 (5 bases each). This CDR3 region has 12 residues. Germline lookup yields CDR1 KGHSH and CDR2 LQKENI. Trimming left V 2 bases short and J 5 bases short, with 6 bases between. The CDR3 nucleotides are TGTGCCAGCTCACCAGAGGGGGAGACCCAGTACTTC. Residues: CASSPEGETQYF. Based on the CDR3 plus reference TRBV18 and TRBJ2-5, the full variable domain is NAGVMQNPRHLVRRRGQEARLRCSPMKGHSHVYWYRQLPEEGLKFMVYLQKENIIDESGMPKERFSAEFPKEGPSILRIQQVVRGDSAAYFCASSPEGETQYFGPGTRLLVL.

Ten or more counts support this clonotype. The genes are TRBV10-3 and TRBJ2-5; D is perhaps TRBD1 or TRBD2 (5 bases each). CDR1 and CDR2 (germline): ENHRY, SYGVKD. The CDR3 length is 14 residues. Deletions cut 2 bases from V and 2 bases from J, with 9 bases between. The CDR3, as DNA: TGTGCCATCAGTGAGGGGGGATATCAAGAGACCCAGTACTTC. Translating it yields CAISEGGYQETQYF.

The chain uses TRBV27 and TRBJ2-3; D uncertain. V dropped 5 bases and J dropped 2 bases, with 8 bases sitting between them. The V gene's germline CDR1 is MNHEY and CDR2 SMNVEV (reference sequence). There are 13 residues in the CDR3. This CDR3 is CASSLIYTDTQYF. Written as DNA, the CDR3 is TGTGCCAGCAGTCTTATATACACAGATACGCAGTATTTT.

Ten or more counts support this clonotype. The CDR3 loop is CSGVNTEAFF. The CDR3 coding sequence is TGCAGCGGGGTGAACACTGAAGCTTTCTTT. This sequence joins TRBV29-1 and TRBJ1-1; D unclear. This CDR3 is built from 10 residues. Germline CDR1 is SQVTM and CDR2 is ANQGSEA. V gave up 7 bases and J gave up 0 bases, with 3 bases separating them.

The CDR3 DNA is TGTGCCAGCAGTGGACAGGGGGCGCGGAATTCACCCCTCCACTTT. This sequence encodes CASSGQGARNSPLHF. The chain has TRBV7-9 and TRBJ1-6, with 11 bases fitting TRBD1. V trimming: 6 bases; J trimming: 7 bases; junction bases outside the gene matches: 5. The CDR3 covers 15 residues. CDR1 and CDR2 (germline): SEHNR, FQNEAQ (reference sequence).

In its sample, this clonotype was seen a few times. The chain uses TRBV5-5 and TRBJ2-5; no clear D gene. There are 13 residues in the CDR3. Germline CDR1 and CDR2: SGHKS and YYEKEE (reference sequence). Trimming took off 7 bases at V and 2 bases at J, with 12 bases between the two ends. The CDR3 DNA reads TGTGCCAGCGCTCGAATCTCACAAGAGACCCAGTACTTC. Translated, it gives CASARISQETQYF.

This clonotype was seen at least ten times. The gene calls are TRBV4-3 and TRBJ2-7, with 8 bases fitting TRBD2. This CDR3 has 17 amino acids. Germline V lookup: CDR1 LGHNA, CDR2 YSLEER. V shed 0 bases, J shed 6 bases, and the junction held 13 bases outside the gene matches. The CDR3, as DNA: TGCGCCAGCAGCCAAGACCTACGGACTAGCCTCGCGCGCGAGCAGTACTTC. The encoded protein is CASSQDLRTSLAREQYF.

For this clonotype: A read error may produce the germline difference seen at one junction end. The CDR3 spells CASSSSLFGTGDPGANVLTF. CDR3 DNA: TGTGCCAGCAGCTCAAGCCTGTTCGGGACAGGGGATCCTGGAGCCAACGTCCTGACTTTC. The V and J genes are TRBV11-1 and TRBJ2-6; 10 bases line up with TRBD1. The CDR3 is made up of 20 amino acids. From germline, CDR1 is SGHAT and CDR2 FQDESV (reference sequence). Full variable domain (remainder filled in from reference TRBV11-1 and TRBJ2-6): EAEVAQSPRYKITEKSQAVAFWCDPISGHATLYWYRQILGQGPELLVQFQDESVVDDSQLPKDRFSAERLKGVDSTLKIQPAELGDSAMYLCASSSSLFGTGDPGANVLTFGAGSRLTVL.

This clonotype was observed a few times. CDR3: CSAQGANQPQHF. The CDR3 bases are TGCAGTGCTCAGGGGGCGAATCAGCCCCAGCATTTT. This chain joins TRBV20-1 and TRBJ1-5, with 8 bases lining up with TRBD1. V trimming: 5 bases; J trimming: 4 bases; junction bases outside the gene matches: 1. Germline CDR1 reads DFQATT; CDR2 reads SNEGSKA (reference sequence). CDR3 length equals 12 residues.

There are a few counts of this clonotype. V is TRBV7-8 and J is TRBJ2-1, with D perhaps matching TRBD2 (6 bases). There are 15 residues in the CDR3. Germline V gene sequence: CDR1 SGHVS, CDR2 FQNEAQ. Trimming pared 5 bases from V and 3 bases from J, leaving 14 bases between. DNA for the CDR3: TGTGCCAGCAGCCCCCGCTCGGGACTCTACAATGAGCAGTTCTTC. It encodes CASSPRSGLYNEQFF.

The chain recombines TRBV28 with TRBJ1-4; D is possibly TRBD1 (5 bases). CDR1 is MDHEN and CDR2 is SYDVKM in the germline V gene. This CDR3 has 17 residues. Deletions cut 4 bases from V and 8 bases from J, with 23 bases between. For the CDR3, the DNA is TGTGCCAGCAGTTCCCCCGCCTCAGCGGGGGACGGGGAAAAACTGTTTTTT. Translation gives CASSSPASAGDGEKLFF.

The chain links TRBV6-2 or TRBV6-3 to TRBJ2-5, with D possibly matching TRBD2 (7 bases). CDR1 is MNHEY, CDR2 SVGEGT, per germline. The CDR3 contains 15 residues. V was pared by 4 bases and J by 2 bases, with 14 bases between. The CDR3 DNA is TGTGCCAGCAGTTTGCGGGGGCCCTTACAAGAGACCCAGTACTTC. Its protein product is CASSLRGPLQETQYF.

A few counts support this clonotype. DNA for the CDR3: TGTGCCAGCCGTGGGACAGGGGTCACCGGGGAGCTGTTTTTT. This translates into CASRGTGVTGELFF. The genes are TRBV6-1 and TRBJ2-2; 10 nucleotides match TRBD1. J gave up 4 bases and V 8 bases, and 4 bases lay outside the gene matches. Germline values: CDR1 MNHNS, CDR2 SASEGT. This CDR3 has 14 residues.

A few counts support this clonotype. The genes are TRBV25-1 and TRBJ2-7, with D possibly matching TRBD2 (5 bases). This CDR3 region has 16 residues. The V gene's germline CDR1 is MGHDK and CDR2 SYGVNS. V was cut by 2 bases and J by 0 bases, with 14 bases left in between. The CDR3 sequence: CASSELLRGVSYEQYF. The CDR3 DNA sequence: TGTGCCAGCAGTGAACTCCTCCGGGGAGTCTCCTACGAGCAGTACTTC.

The chain recombines TRBV6-5 with TRBJ2-7; D is ambiguous. With 3 bases removed from V and 6 bases from J, the gap between germline ends came to 21 bases. There are 16 residues in the CDR3. Per germline, CDR1 MNHEY and CDR2 SVGAGI. The CDR3 DNA is TGTGCCAGCAGTTATCTTCCGAGACCGAGATCTCTCGAGCAGTACTTC. This encodes CASSYLPRPRSLEQYF.

This clonotype was seen a few times. The V and J genes are TRBV5-5 and TRBJ1-4; 8 positions agree with TRBD1. CDR3 length: 13 residues. With 7 bases clipped from V and 7 bases from J, the junction kept 6 bases outside the gene matches. From germline, CDR1 is SGHKS and CDR2 YYEKEE (reference sequence). CDR3 bases: TGTGCCAGCGGACAGGGTCTTGTTGAAAAACTGTTTTTT. Its protein is CASGQGLVEKLFF.

This clonotype was seen only a few times. V gene TRBV12-3 or TRBV12-4 combines with J gene TRBJ2-3; D ambiguous. CDR3 size: 12 residues. The germline V and J ends were trimmed by 4 bases and 2 bases, with 4 bases remaining between them. Here the CDR3 reads CASSSFTDTQYF. The CDR3 DNA follows: TGTGCCAGCAGTTCCTTCACAGATACGCAGTATTTT.

This chain uses TRBV29-1 with TRBJ1-1; D gene ambiguous. The CDR3 spans 11 residues. V gave up 1 base and J gave up 1 base, with 1 base separating them. Germline V gene sequence: CDR1 SQVTM, CDR2 ANQGSEA. DNA for the CDR3: TGCAGCGTTGAAGGGAACACTGAAGCTTTCTTT. It encodes CSVEGNTEAFF.

This clonotype was picked up many times. The chain links TRBV10-2 to TRBJ2-3; no reliable D call. Trimming shortened V by 2 bases and J by 0 bases, and 18 bases separated the two germline ends. Germline V gene data show CDR1 as WSHSY and CDR2 as SAAADI. The CDR3 loop spans 18 amino acids. As DNA, the CDR3 is TGCGCCAGCAGTGAGGAAAGGTTTCCAACGACTAGCACAGATACGCAGTATTTT. The encoded protein is CASSEERFPTTSTDTQYF.

This clonotype has a handful of counts. The V call is TRBV4-3, the J call TRBJ2-7; D is ambiguous. CDR3 length: 13 amino acids. CDR1 and CDR2 from the germline V gene are LGHNA and YSLEER. Trimming took 3 bases from V and 5 from J, leaving 11 bases between them. The CDR3 is CASSHRVQDEQYF. The CDR3, as DNA: TGCGCCAGCAGCCACCGGGTTCAGGACGAGCAGTACTTC.

Many counts were recorded for this clonotype. The DNA for the CDR3 is TGTGCCAGCAGGGGAGGACGGGGCACAGATACGCAGTATTTT. It translates to CASRGGRGTDTQYF. V usage is TRBV7-8 and J usage is TRBJ2-3; possibly TRBD2 for D (6 bases). Germline V CDR1 and CDR2: SGHVS, FQNEAQ. The CDR3 length is 14 residues. Deletions cut 6 bases from V and 1 base from J, with 11 bases between.